The 18 T cell receptor beta chains listed next were all sequenced from one sample in a study of PD-1 blockade in classical Hodgkin lymphoma. Time point: cycle 4 day 1 (C4D1), after more than five weeks of nivolumab. Patients all relapsed after autologous stem cell transplantation, and there was variation in brentuximab vedotin exposure. Measured with immunoSEQ multiplex PCR; TCRdb has only the in-frame clones, and not every one. The sample yields under 60,000 clones, approximately 86% seen once. The input for sequencing was peripheral blood mononuclear cells (PBMCs), taken before the fourth cycle of nivolumab. The source is a human donor with classical Hodgkin lymphoma.

V and J are TRBV18 and TRBJ1-2, with no clear D. The CDR3 is made up of 13 amino acids. Germline lookup yields CDR1 KGHSH and CDR2 LQKENI. V was clipped by 3 bases and J by 6 bases, with 11 bases between them. CDR3 in DNA: TGTGCCAGCTCACCTTCACTCGGAGATGGCTACACCTTC. Translation gives CASSPSLGDGYTF.

This clone was seen only a few times. The V gene is TRBV27, the J gene TRBJ2-7, with D perhaps given as TRBD1 or TRBD2 (5 bases each). CDR3 length equals 14 residues. CDR1 is MNHEY and CDR2 is SMNVEV in the germline V gene (reference sequence). V was pared by 5 bases and J by 1 base, with 12 bases between. Here the CDR3 DNA reads TGTGCCAGCAGTATAAAGGGACCATCCTACGAGCAGTACTTC. Residues: CASSIKGPSYEQYF.

The chain uses TRBV4-2 and TRBJ2-3; 10 positions agree with TRBD2. V gave up 1 base and J gave up 1 base; unmatched junction bases: 5. The germline V gene encodes CDR1 LGHNA and CDR2 YNFKEQ. The CDR3 contains 17 residues. The CDR3 sequence: CASSQVGTSGGTDTQYF. For the CDR3, the DNA is TGTGCCAGCAGCCAAGTTGGAACTAGCGGGGGCACAGATACGCAGTATTTT.

The V gene is TRBV28, the J gene TRBJ1-5; 12 bases align to TRBD1. Germline CDR1 is MDHEN and CDR2 is SYDVKM. Unmatched junction bases numbered 5, after V lost 4 bases and J lost 4 bases. This CDR3 has 16 amino acids. The chain's CDR3 is CASSSPGQGANQPQHF. The CDR3 bases are TGTGCCAGCAGTTCTCCGGGACAGGGGGCTAATCAGCCCCAGCATTTT.

This chain connects TRBV11-2 to TRBJ2-3, with D possibly matching TRBD2 (5 bases). There are 16 residues in the CDR3. Germline V CDR1 and CDR2: SGHAT, FQNNGV. With 2 bases removed from V and 0 bases from J, the gap between germline ends came to 12 bases. Here the CDR3 DNA reads TGTGCCAGCAGCTTAACTAGGAGGACTAGCACAGATACGCAGTATTTT. As protein: CASSLTRRTSTDTQYF.

The chain links TRBV10-3 to TRBJ1-2; 10 positions match TRBD1. The trim removed 4 bases at V and 4 bases at J, leaving 6 bases unmatched. The CDR3 length is 15 residues. CDR1 and CDR2 (germline): ENHRY, SYGVKD. The CDR3 protein is CAISAEGQGIYGYTF. CDR3 in DNA: TGTGCCATCAGTGCCGAGGGACAGGGGATCTATGGCTACACCTTC.

The J gene is TRBJ2-1, the V gene TRBV7-3; 12 nucleotides line up with TRBD2. Germline trimming cut 5 bases from V and 8 bases from J; bases unmatched to any gene: 7. Per the germline V gene, CDR1 is SGHTA and CDR2 is FQGTGA. This CDR3 is 15 amino acids long. The CDR3 reads CASSLTSGSTDEQFF. The CDR3 DNA follows: TGTGCCAGCAGCCTGACTAGCGGGAGTACGGATGAGCAGTTCTTC.

The rearrangement links TRBV2 to TRBJ1-2; D gene unclear. The CDR3 consists of 12 residues. V was clipped by 8 bases and J by 4 bases, with 11 bases between them. The germline gives CDR1 SNHLY, CDR2 FYNNEI. CDR3: CASWIGPYGYTF. The DNA of the CDR3 is TGTGCCAGCTGGATCGGACCCTATGGCTACACCTTC.

This chain joins TRBV14 and TRBJ2-7; possible D gene TRBD2, 5 bases. The V end lost 4 bases, the J end lost 0 bases, and 10 bases lay between the germline ends. This CDR3 has 14 amino acids. CDR1 is SGHDN and CDR2 is FVKESK in the germline V gene. CDR3 DNA sequence: TGTGCCAGCAGCCCCGGACTGAACTCCTACGAGCAGTACTTC. Translating it yields CASSPGLNSYEQYF.

This chain connects TRBV5-1 to TRBJ2-2; TRBD1 agrees at 11 bases. The junction had 7 bases not matched to a gene; V was cut back by 5 bases and J by 7 bases. The germline V gene has CDR1 SGHRS and CDR2 YFSETQ. CDR3 length: 15 residues. The CDR3 loop is CASSPGQGAFGELFF. DNA of the CDR3: TGCGCCAGCAGTCCCGGACAGGGGGCTTTCGGGGAGCTGTTTTTT.

This clone was recorded once. The V gene is TRBV5-6, the J gene TRBJ2-1; 8 bases agree with TRBD1. Germline loops: CDR1 SGHDT, CDR2 YYEEEE. The CDR3 covers 14 residues. V shed 2 bases and J 5 bases; nucleotides not matched to a gene: 3. Here the CDR3 reads CASSFGTGHNEQFF. CDR3 nucleotide sequence: TGTGCCAGCAGCTTCGGGACAGGACACAATGAGCAGTTCTTC.

The chain links TRBV4-2 to TRBJ1-6; D might be TRBD1 (5 bases). The CDR3 extends over 16 amino acids. Germline assignment: CDR1 LGHNA and CDR2 YNFKEQ. Trimming left V 0 bases short and J 10 bases short, with 16 bases between. The CDR3 DNA sequence: TGTGCCAGCAGCCAAGATCCCGGACAAGGAGACTCACCCCTCCACTTT. Its translation: CASSQDPGQGDSPLHF.

This sequence joins TRBV5-8 and TRBJ1-5; no firm D call. The germline CDR1 and CDR2 sequences are SGHTS and YDEGEE. The CDR3 has 16 amino acids. Trimming stripped 1 base from V and 4 bases from J, with 15 bases between. CDR3 coding DNA: TGTGCCAGCAGCTTGATATGGTCCGGAGGGAATCAGCCCCAGCATTTT. As protein: CASSLIWSGGNQPQHF.

The J gene is TRBJ1-1, the V gene TRBV7-8, with D possibly TRBD1 on 5 matching bases. Per germline, CDR1 SGHVS and CDR2 FQNEAQ. The CDR3 has 15 residues. V lost 2 bases, J lost 6 bases, and 16 bases lay in between. CDR3: CASSLNGAPGSEAFF. The CDR3 nucleotides are TGTGCCAGCAGCTTAAACGGGGCGCCGGGCTCTGAAGCTTTCTTT.

The chain links TRBV29-1 to TRBJ2-5, with 8 bases fitting TRBD1. After removal of 5 bases from V and 4 bases from J, the junction contained 3 bases not matched to a gene. The CDR3 is made up of 12 amino acids. Germline V lookup: CDR1 SQVTM, CDR2 ANQGSEA. The CDR3 sequence is CSVRQGRETQYF. The CDR3 nucleotides are TGCAGCGTTCGACAGGGGCGAGAGACCCAGTACTTC. Drawing the rest from reference TRBV29-1 and TRBJ2-5, the complete variable domain is SAVISQKPSRDICQRGTSLTIQCQVDSQVTMMFWYRQQPGQSLTLIATANQGSEATYESGFVIDKFPISRPNLTFSTLTVSNMSPEDSSIYLCSVRQGRETQYFGPGTRLLVL.

The rearrangement joins TRBV19 to TRBJ2-1, with 11 bases that match TRBD2. Germline V lookup: CDR1 LNHDA, CDR2 SQIVND (reference sequence). V shed 6 bases, J shed 5 bases, and the junction held 15 bases outside the gene matches. The CDR3 has 18 residues. CDR3 nucleotides: TGTGCCAGTAGCAATCACAGACTAGCGGGATTGGGGCACAATGAGCAGTTCTTC. As protein: CASSNHRLAGLGHNEQFF.

This clone was found once. V is TRBV9 and J is TRBJ2-5; 14 nucleotides line up with TRBD2. CDR3 length: 17 residues. Germline V lookup: CDR1 SGDLS, CDR2 YYNGEE. The trim removed 2 bases at V and 5 bases at J, leaving 8 bases unmatched. The CDR3 nucleotides read TGTGCCAGCAGCGTGGGGACTAGCGGGGGCCTTGTGGAGACCCAGTACTTC. This codes for CASSVGTSGGLVETQYF.

The genes are TRBV6-1 and TRBJ1-6; 9 nucleotides line up with TRBD1. The length of the CDR3 is 15 residues. V lost 2 bases, J lost 13 bases, and 9 bases stayed unmatched. CDR1 is MNHNS, CDR2 SASEGT, per germline. The CDR3 coding sequence is TGTGCCAGCAGTGAACTGGGACAGGGAAGGGCCCCCCTCCACTTT. Its protein is CASSELGQGRAPLHF.